This T cell receptor beta chain appears in the sequencing data of a study of blood T cell repertoires in COVID-19. Germline trimming cut 3 bases from V and 4 bases from J; bases unmatched to any gene: 11. The CDR3 consists of 16 residues. CDR1 is LGHNA and CDR2 is YNFKEQ in the germline V gene. TCRdb's copy holds only in-frame clones and misses some; the assay was immunoSEQ multiplex PCR. The sample carries tens of thousands of clones, roughly 93% recorded once. Source material: peripheral blood. V usage is TRBV4-2 and J usage is TRBJ1-2; 7 bases are shared with TRBD1. This clonotype was sampled from a human donor in a cohort sampled during active COVID-19. The CDR3 nucleotides are TGTGCCAGCAGCCAGGTTTCCGGGACAGAAATCTATGGCTACACCTTC. Amino acid sequence: CASSQVSGTEIYGYTF.